Below, 5 T cell receptor beta chains from the same sample are listed, as sequenced in a study of T cell responses to AZD1222 COVID-19 vaccine. Using immunoSEQ multiplex PCR, the repertoire was profiled, and TCRdb retains in-frame clones only, with some absent. The data show 120,000 to 150,000 clones, more than 70% seen once. Material: peripheral blood, obtained on day 0 of AZD1222 vaccination. All receptors derive from an adult in good health.

This clone has just one count. V usage is TRBV15 and J usage is TRBJ1-4, with D unclear. V lost 2 bases to trimming and J lost 7 bases, with 14 bases between them. Per germline, CDR1 LNHNV and CDR2 YYDKDF (reference sequence). CDR3 length: 15 amino acids. Here the CDR3 DNA reads TGTGCCACCAGCAGAAGCCCATCCAGAGGTGAAAAACTGTTTTTT. Residues: CATSRSPSRGEKLFF.

The chain joins TRBV13 to TRBJ2-1; 11 bases align to TRBD2. The CDR3 consists of 19 residues. V shed 6 bases, J shed 5 bases, and the junction held 18 bases outside the gene matches. CDR1 is PRHDT, CDR2 FYEKMQ, per germline (reference sequence). The CDR3 here is CASRRETSGTLFTHNEQFF. In nucleotides, the CDR3 is TGTGCCAGCAGGAGGGAGACTAGCGGGACGCTCTTTACCCACAATGAGCAGTTCTTC.

The gene calls are TRBV6-5 and TRBJ1-1, with D perhaps TRBD1 (5 bases). V dropped 5 bases and J dropped 11 bases, with 15 bases sitting between them. The V gene's germline CDR1 is MNHEY and CDR2 SVGAGI. The CDR3 extends over 12 amino acids. In nucleotides, the CDR3 is TGTGCCAGCAGTCCCCGCAGGGTTGAGGCTTTCTTT. The encoded protein is CASSPRRVEAFF.

V usage is TRBV7-8 and J usage is TRBJ2-5, with 9 bases that match TRBD2. CDR1 is SGHVS, CDR2 FQNEAQ, per germline. J gave up 5 bases and V 5 bases, and 12 bases lay outside the gene matches. The length of the CDR3 is 16 residues. The CDR3 sequence: CASSTSRLAASETQYF. The CDR3 bases are TGTGCCAGCAGCACGAGCCGACTAGCGGCCAGTGAGACCCAGTACTTC.

The chain uses TRBV7-9 and TRBJ2-5; no reliable D call. The germline V gene has CDR1 SEHNR and CDR2 FQNEAQ (reference sequence). The CDR3 totals 12 residues. V lost 5 bases and J lost 5, with 9 bases in between. The DNA for the CDR3 is TGTGCCAGCAGCCAAGTACTTGAGACCCAGTACTTC. This encodes CASSQVLETQYF. Together with reference TRBV7-9 and TRBJ2-5, the CDR3 gives the full variable domain: DTGVSQNPRHKITKRGQNVTFRCDPISEHNRLYWYRQTLGQGPEFLTYFQNEAQLEKSRLLSDRFSAERPKGSFSTLEIQRTEQGDSAMYLCASSQVLETQYFGPGTRLLVL.